What follows describes a single T cell receptor beta chain. TCRdb's table, derived via immunoSEQ multiplex PCR, lists solely in-frame clones and lacks some. The sample holds about 270,000 clones, 88% seen once. This sample stems from a study of blood T cell repertoires in COVID-19. Study context: The United States, Italy and Spain provided the acute and convalescent COVID-19 samples. PBMCs, B-cell-depleted T cells, or T cells provided the cDNA or gDNA that made up the material.

Germline loops: CDR1 MNHNS, CDR2 SASEGT. V shed 1 base and J 2 bases; nucleotides not matched to a gene: 3. This CDR3 spans 16 amino acids. Everyone who took part was roughly 18 to 89 years old, and they came from about two dozen US areas. The sample consisted of PBMCs or T cells enriched from blood (not recorded which). The TCR originated in a woman in her forties or fifties who had recovered from COVID-19. The chain joins TRBV6-1 to TRBJ1-3; 9 nucleotides match TRBD1. The CDR3 DNA follows: TGTGCCAGCAGTGAAGAGAACAGGGGGCCTGGAAACACCATATATTTT. Translating gives CASSEENRGPGNTIYF.